This TCR beta chain was sequenced during a study of cytotoxic CD8 clonotypes in ibrutinib-treated CLL (dated by TCRdb to the early 2020s). Turning to the overall study: The cohort had about a dozen relapsed/refractory and under 16 treatment-naive patients; 17 to 18 were IGHV unmutated. Response samples were taken after a median of approximately 12 months on treatment, ranging from 6 to 36 months. Cryopreserved peripheral blood mononuclear cells were obtained prior to treatment, at the time of response, and at either disease progression or sustained remission. Of the 85 to 95 participants in the trial, about two dozen had longitudinal samples available. On average, each sample had 255,043 productive templates and more than 85,000 productive rearrangements. Partial responses were observed in approximately 24 patients and complete responses in 2; after a median follow-up of 68 months, remission was maintained in approximately 15 patients and progression was observed in approximately 12. All remission and progressive disease samples were collected while patients were still receiving ibrutinib. The paper as a whole reports these results and caveats: At baseline, clonality was higher than in age-matched healthy donors and showed a strong correlation with circulating CD8+ T-cell counts. Clonality rose at ibrutinib response, remained stable during sustained remission, and dropped back toward baseline at progression. Lymph node repertoires were not examined, and the timing of sampling was not matched between patients in sustained remission and those whose disease progressed. Public clonotypes were found to be uncommon and were observed to contract or remain stable during treatment; the increase in clonality was shown to reflect expansion of private clonotypes at ibrutinib response.

The goal of deep resolution MiSeq sequencing was a depth between 1 in 1 million and 1 in 200,000 T cells, and coverage averaged 10x per clonotype. The immunoSEQ hsTCRB Kit was used to generate TCR beta libraries. Per the source publication's procedure: The data were analyzed with ImmunoSEQ Analyzer and ImmunoSEQ Data Assistant, and V, D and J gene assignments followed IMGT definitions. Clonality, which ranges from 0 to 1, was calculated by subtracting the normalized Shannon entropy of productive rearrangement frequencies from one. Only overrepresented clonotypes making up at least 0.05% of each patient's repertoire were included in the public clonotype analysis. Some 12 age-matched healthy donor repertoires from immuneACCESS served as clonality controls. TCRdb carries this immuneACCESS record with in-frame sequences only. Its versions omit some clonotypes, under half of them owing to an unresolved V gene in the studies checked, with the rest unexplained. For V, J and clone size, that table is used; D and trimming come from the DNA. This sample lists 150,000 to 200,000 clones; more than 70% were detected once. Clones ranked in the top ten supply 3% of the sample.

Deletion took 5 bases off V and 2 bases off J, with a span of 16 bases between the germline ends. CDR1 and CDR2 are read off the germline V gene as SGHTA and FQGNSA. From the cysteine up to the phenylalanine, the CDR3 has a length of 15 residues. The only DNA kept is the CDR3, 45 bases in frame from the first base. With regard to this clone: Its antigen is still unknown. No per-base quality is available; no much larger clone lies one base away.

Taken with the paper, the label for time point translates to: progressive disease on ibrutinib. For TCR beta library preparation, about 2 micrograms of genomic DNA were isolated from cryopreserved PBMCs. Longitudinal blood samples from CLL patients on ibrutinib monotherapy underwent high-throughput TCR beta sequencing. Patients were enrolled in a phase 2 open-label single-center ibrutinib monotherapy trial. Here the sequenced sample was PBMCs, taken at disease progression, from a patient treated with ibrutinib. The TCR comes from a human donor with chronic lymphocytic leukemia. The chain uses TRBV7-2 and TRBJ2-7; the D call is possibly TRBD1 or TRBD2, each sharing 6 bases. This receptor has the CDR3 CASSPGVRGPYEQYF. DNA sequence: TGTGCCAGCAGCCCCGGAGTCCGGGGGCCCTACGAGCAGTACTTC. The CDR3 plus the reference TRBV7-2 and TRBJ2-7 genes for the other parts give the full variable domain: GAGVSQSPSNKVTEKGKDVELRCDPISGHTALYWYRQSLGQGLEFLIYFQGNSAPDKSGLPSDRFSAERTGGSVSTLTIQRTQQEDSAVYLCASSPGVRGPYEQYFGPGTRLTVT.